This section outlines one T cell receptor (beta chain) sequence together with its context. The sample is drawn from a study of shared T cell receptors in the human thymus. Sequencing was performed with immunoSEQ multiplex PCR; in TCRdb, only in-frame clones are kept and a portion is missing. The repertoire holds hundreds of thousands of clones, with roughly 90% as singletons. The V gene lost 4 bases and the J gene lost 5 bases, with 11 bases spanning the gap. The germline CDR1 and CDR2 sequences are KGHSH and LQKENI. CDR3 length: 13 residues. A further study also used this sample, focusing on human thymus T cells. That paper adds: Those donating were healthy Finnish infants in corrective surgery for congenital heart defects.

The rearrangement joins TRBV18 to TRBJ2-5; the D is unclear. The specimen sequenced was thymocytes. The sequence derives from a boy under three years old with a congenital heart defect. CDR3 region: CASSRHQSETQYF. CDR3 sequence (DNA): TGTGCCAGCTCACGACATCAATCGGAGACCCAGTACTTC.